Presented here are 18 T cell receptor beta chains from one specimen sequenced in a study of CD8 T cells in ankylosing spondylitis. Study results and caveats: Characteristic of ankylosing spondylitis blood, it appeared, was a TCR beta motif comprising 7 to 9 highly homologous variants.

Each CDR3 protein is one row after TCRdb ran MiXCR on the 5' RACE reads. The sample has about 450,000 distinct CDR3 sequences, 25% to 30% seen once. Their antigens remain unidentified. The sequencing sample was made of blood, either unsorted or a sorted T cell fraction (not recorded which). The receptors derive from a male donor with ankylosing spondylitis.

The J gene is TRBJ2-5, the V gene TRBV5-1; D may match TRBD1 or TRBD2 (5 bases each). In germline, CDR1 is SGHRS, CDR2 YFSETQ. This CDR3 is built from 14 residues. Trimming removed 0 bases from V and 10 bases from J, with 16 bases in between. CDR3 nucleotide sequence: TGCGCCAGCAGCTTGGCCGGGACGGTGGGGGACCAGTACTTC. As protein: CASSLAGTVGDQYF.

DNA of the CDR3: TGCGCCAGCAGCTTGGCCCAAGGCGCCGAAGCTTTCTTT. This sequence encodes CASSLAQGAEAFF. The chain has TRBV5-1 and TRBJ1-1, with no clear D. V lost 0 bases to trimming and J lost 8 bases, with 11 bases between them. Germline V gene lookup returns CDR1 SGHRS and CDR2 YFSETQ. The length of the CDR3 is 13 residues.

This clonotype was observed a few times. The chain links TRBV2 to TRBJ1-5; the D gene is possibly TRBD1 (6 bases). Germline V gene data show CDR1 as SNHLY and CDR2 as FYNNEI. The V and J ends lost 1 base and 2 bases respectively, with 9 bases between them. This CDR3 is 15 amino acids long. The CDR3 loop is CASSEVGGGNQPQHF. The CDR3 bases are TGTGCCAGCAGTGAAGTCGGGGGCGGCAATCAGCCCCAGCATTTT.

This clonotype has just a few counts. This chain joins TRBV12-3 or TRBV12-4 and TRBJ2-5; 8 nucleotides agree with TRBD2. The junction had 11 bases not matched to a gene; V was cut back by 4 bases and J by 4 bases. The CDR3 spans 16 residues. This CDR3 is CASSSWNFAGGETQYF. CDR3 sequence (DNA): TGTGCCAGCAGTTCCTGGAACTTTGCGGGGGGAGAGACCCAGTACTTC.

The sample holds a few counts of this clonotype. The chain carries TRBV2 and TRBJ1-1; 8 nucleotides agree with TRBD1. Trimming cost V 5 bases and J 1 base; bases outside gene matches: 9. Per the germline V gene, CDR1 is SNHLY and CDR2 is FYNNEI. This CDR3 is 16 amino acids long. CDR3 in DNA: TGTGCCAGCAGTTCCCCTCCCGGGACAGGGAACACTGAAGCTTTCTTT. Translating gives CASSSPPGTGNTEAFF.

This clonotype showed up just a few times. The J gene is TRBJ2-3, the V gene TRBV5-1, with D perhaps matching TRBD2 (6 bases). The CDR3 consists of 15 residues. The germline V gene has CDR1 SGHRS and CDR2 YFSETQ. V was shortened by 4 bases and J by 8 bases, with 20 bases between the two germline ends. The CDR3 loop is CASSIGGGSGGTQYF. The CDR3 nucleotides are TGCGCCAGCAGCATCGGTGGAGGGTCCGGGGGTACGCAGTATTTT.

This clonotype came up a few times. V gene TRBV12-3 or TRBV12-4 combines with J gene TRBJ1-6; D unresolved. Trimming cost V 6 bases and J 10 bases, with 10 bases left between them. This CDR3 is 12 amino acids long. The CDR3 protein is CASSISGSPLHF. In DNA form, the CDR3 reads TGTGCCAGCAGCATCAGTGGATCACCCCTCCACTTT.

This clonotype came up a few times. The rearrangement joins TRBV6-2 or TRBV6-3 to TRBJ1-2; D uncertain. V was clipped by 6 bases and J by 1 base, with 9 bases between them. CDR3 length: 13 residues. Per germline, CDR1 MNHEY and CDR2 SVGEGT. CDR3 protein: CASSLRDNYGYTF. CDR3 nucleotide sequence: TGTGCCAGCAGCCTAAGGGATAACTATGGCTACACCTTC.

The table lists this clonotype with a count of one. This chain uses TRBV12-3 or TRBV12-4 with TRBJ2-2, with D perhaps matching TRBD1 or TRBD2 (5 bases each). The CDR3 has 14 amino acids. The V end was cut by 6 bases, the J end by 6 bases, with 14 bases between. DNA of the CDR3: TGTGCCAGCAGACTGGGGACGGCAGCCGGGGAGCTGTTTTTT. Translation: CASRLGTAAGELFF.

This clonotype was counted many times. This chain uses TRBV4-1 with TRBJ1-2; D remains ambiguous. With 3 bases removed from V and 5 bases from J, the gap between germline ends came to 16 bases. Germline V gene data show CDR1 as MGHRA and CDR2 as YSYEKL. The CDR3 length is 15 residues. The CDR3 DNA sequence: TGCGCCAGCAGCCAGCTAGGAGGGTCTGCTTATGGCTACACCTTC. Amino acid sequence: CASSQLGGSAYGYTF.

This clonotype showed up many times. J is TRBJ2-1 and V is TRBV12-3 or TRBV12-4; 9 positions match TRBD2. V lost 4 bases to trimming and J lost 5 bases; unmatched junction nucleotides: 0. The CDR3 spans 13 residues. CDR3 nucleotides: TGTGCCAGCAGTTGGACTAGCGACAATGAGCAGTTCTTC. It encodes CASSWTSDNEQFF.

This clonotype was seen many times. This chain uses TRBV7-2 with TRBJ2-7; 10 positions match TRBD2. The CDR3 is 15 amino acids. Germline lookup yields CDR1 SGHTA and CDR2 FQGNSA. The J segment lost 5 bases and the V segment lost 5 bases, leaving 9 bases of the junction unmatched. This chain's CDR3 is CASSPPGLAPNEQYF. In DNA, the CDR3 is TGTGCCAGCAGCCCCCCGGGACTAGCGCCCAACGAGCAGTACTTC. The full variable domain, its missing parts supplied by reference TRBV7-2 and TRBJ2-7, is GAGVSQSPSNKVTEKGKDVELRCDPISGHTALYWYRQSLGQGLEFLIYFQGNSAPDKSGLPSDRFSAERTGGSVSTLTIQRTQQEDSAVYLCASSPPGLAPNEQYFGPGTRLTVT.

The V gene is TRBV29-1, the J gene TRBJ2-7, with 7 bases matching TRBD1. CDR3 length: 13 amino acids. With V trimmed by 5 bases and J by 5 bases, 9 bases remained unmatched. Germline assignment: CDR1 SQVTM and CDR2 ANQGSEA. CDR3 region: CSVTAGGSNEQYF. The CDR3 DNA sequence: TGCAGCGTTACGGCAGGGGGATCTAACGAGCAGTACTTC.

There are a few counts of this clonotype. The chain has TRBV5-1 and TRBJ2-7, with a tentative D call TRBD1 (6 bases). The CDR3 spans 14 residues. The germline V gene has CDR1 SGHRS and CDR2 YFSETQ. Trimming took off 0 bases at V and 6 bases at J, with 13 bases between the two ends. CDR3 loop: CASSLEGVRGEQYF. The CDR3, as DNA: TGCGCCAGCAGCTTGGAGGGGGTTAGGGGCGAGCAGTACTTC.

This clonotype has more than one count but fewer than ten. V gene TRBV24-1 combines with J gene TRBJ1-5, with TRBD1 matching 7 bases. This CDR3 has 15 amino acids. Per the germline V gene, CDR1 is KGHDR and CDR2 is SFDVKD. The J segment lost 11 bases and the V segment lost 3 bases, leaving 12 bases of the junction unmatched. The CDR3 DNA reads as TGTGCCACCAGTGATCGGACAGGAGGTAGTTCAGCCCAGCATTTT. It encodes CATSDRTGGSSAQHF.

The J gene is TRBJ1-3, the V gene TRBV3-1; no clear D gene. The V and J ends lost 4 bases and 1 base respectively, with 11 bases between them. The CDR3 runs to 15 residues. The V gene's germline CDR1 is LGHDT and CDR2 YNNKEL (reference sequence). CDR3 loop: CASSRRSVSGNTIYF. DNA of the CDR3: TGTGCCAGCAGCCGACGATCGGTTTCTGGAAACACCATATATTTT. Looking up the rest from reference TRBV3-1 and TRBJ1-3 gives the full variable domain: DTAVSQTPKYLVTQMGNDKSIKCEQNLGHDTMYWYKQDSKKFLKIMFSYNNKELIINETVPNRFSPKSPDKAHLNLHINSLELGDSAVYFCASSRRSVSGNTIYFGEGSWLTVV.

This clonotype was counted at least ten times. The chain recombines TRBV5-1 with TRBJ1-1; a weak D match, TRBD1 (5 bases). V dropped 7 bases and J dropped 5 bases, with 15 bases sitting between them. The CDR3 is 13 amino acids. The germline V gene encodes CDR1 SGHRS and CDR2 YFSETQ. As DNA, the CDR3 is TGCGCCAGCGTCCTCGGGACCGGGACTGAAGCTTTCTTT. This sequence encodes CASVLGTGTEAFF.

This clonotype has a count of ten or more. The rearrangement joins TRBV20-1 to TRBJ2-7; weak D call: TRBD2 (6 bases). V was pared by 0 bases and J by 7 bases, with 13 bases between. The CDR3 totals 13 residues. Germline assignment: CDR1 DFQATT and CDR2 SNEGSKA (reference sequence). CDR3 protein: CSARDLQAGEQYV. DNA of the CDR3: TGCAGTGCTAGAGATCTACAGGCGGGGGAGCAGTACGTC.